This TCR beta chain came from a study of blood T cell repertoires in COVID-19. Study in general: COVID-19 samples collected from the United States, Italy and Spain covered acute and convalescent phases. T cells, B-cell-depleted T cells, or PBMCs supplied cDNA or gDNA.

Authors' methods: Amplification from reference gene primers served as the basis for estimated nucleated cell counts. Using immunoSEQ multiplex PCR, the repertoire was profiled, and TCRdb retains in-frame clones only, with some absent. That table furnishes V, J and clone size, whereas the DNA furnished D and trimming. Among about 86,000 clones listed, roughly 88% were seen once. This clone was observed a single time. From germline, CDR1 is GTSNPN and CDR2 SVGIG (reference sequence). The CDR3 runs 15 residues. Losses at the gene ends were 3 bases for V and 2 bases for J; bases not matched to a gene: 4. Material for sequencing was peripheral blood. The TCR originated in an elderly woman with active or convalescent COVID-19. The chain employs TRBV30 and TRBJ1-3, with TRBD1 matching over 10 bases. The CDR3 nucleotides are TGTGCCTGGAGGGTGGGGACAGGGGCTGGAAACACCATATATTTT. This sequence encodes CAWRVGTGAGNTIYF. Together with reference TRBV30 and TRBJ1-3, the CDR3 gives the full variable domain: SQTIHQWPATLVQPVGSPLSLECTVEGTSNPNLYWYRQAAGRGLQLLFYSVGIGQISSEVPQNLSASRPQDRQFILSSKKLLLSDSGFYLCAWRVGTGAGNTIYFGEGSWLTVV.